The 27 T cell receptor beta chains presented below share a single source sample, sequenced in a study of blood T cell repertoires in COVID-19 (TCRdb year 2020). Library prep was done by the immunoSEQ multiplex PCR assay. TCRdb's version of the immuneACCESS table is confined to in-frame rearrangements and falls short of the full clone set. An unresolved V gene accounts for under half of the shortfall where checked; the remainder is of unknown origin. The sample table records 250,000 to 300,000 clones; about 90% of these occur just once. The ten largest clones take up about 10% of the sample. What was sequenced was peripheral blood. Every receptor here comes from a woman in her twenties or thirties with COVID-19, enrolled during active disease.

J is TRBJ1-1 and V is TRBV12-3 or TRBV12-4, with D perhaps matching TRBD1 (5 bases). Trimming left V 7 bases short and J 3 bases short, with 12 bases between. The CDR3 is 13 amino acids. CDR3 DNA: TGTGCCAGCAATAAGGGGCCGGACACTGAAGCTTTCTTT. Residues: CASNKGPDTEAFF.

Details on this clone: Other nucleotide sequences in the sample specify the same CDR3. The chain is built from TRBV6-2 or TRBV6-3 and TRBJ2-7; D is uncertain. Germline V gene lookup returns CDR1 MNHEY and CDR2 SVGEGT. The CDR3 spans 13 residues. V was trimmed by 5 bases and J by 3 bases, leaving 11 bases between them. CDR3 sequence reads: CASSPSLVYEQYF. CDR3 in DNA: TGTGCCAGCAGTCCCTCCTTAGTCTACGAGCAGTACTTC.

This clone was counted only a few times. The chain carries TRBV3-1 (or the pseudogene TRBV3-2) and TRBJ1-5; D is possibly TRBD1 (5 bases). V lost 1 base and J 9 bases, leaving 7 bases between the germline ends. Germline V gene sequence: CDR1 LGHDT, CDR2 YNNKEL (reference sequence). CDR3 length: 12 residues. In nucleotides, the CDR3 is TGTGCCAGCAGCCAAGGGGGGGTGCCCCAGCATTTT. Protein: CASSQGGVPQHF.

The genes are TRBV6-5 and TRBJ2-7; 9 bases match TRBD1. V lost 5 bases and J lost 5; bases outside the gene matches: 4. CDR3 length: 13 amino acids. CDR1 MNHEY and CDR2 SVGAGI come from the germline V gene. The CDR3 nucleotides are TGTGCCAGCAGTCGGACAGGGGCCAACGAGCAGTACTTC. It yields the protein CASSRTGANEQYF.

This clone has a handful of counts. The CDR3 region is CASRQMNSPLHF. The CDR3 DNA reads TGTGCCAGCAGGCAGATGAATTCACCCCTCCACTTT. V usage is TRBV2 and J usage is TRBJ1-6; D unresolved. V lost 6 bases and J lost 7, with 7 bases in between. The CDR3 extends over 12 amino acids. Germline V gene lookup returns CDR1 SNHLY and CDR2 FYNNEI. Supplemented by reference TRBV2 and TRBJ1-6, the full variable domain reads EPEVTQTPSHQVTQMGQEVILRCVPISNHLYFYWYRQILGQKVEFLVSFYNNEISEKSEIFDDQFSVERPDGSNFTLKIRSTKLEDSAMYFCASRQMNSPLHFGNGTRLTVT.

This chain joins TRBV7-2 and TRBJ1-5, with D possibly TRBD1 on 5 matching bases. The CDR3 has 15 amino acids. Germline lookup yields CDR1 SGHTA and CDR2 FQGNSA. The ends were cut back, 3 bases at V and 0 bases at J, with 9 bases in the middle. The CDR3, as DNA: TGTGCCAGCAGCTTTCAGGGCGATAGCAATCAGCCCCAGCATTTT. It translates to CASSFQGDSNQPQHF.

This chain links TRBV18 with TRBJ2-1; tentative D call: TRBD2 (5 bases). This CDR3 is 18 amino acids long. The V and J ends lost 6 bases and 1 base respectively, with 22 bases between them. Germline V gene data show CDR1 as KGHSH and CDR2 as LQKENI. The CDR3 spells CASSFRVTGVGSYNEQFF. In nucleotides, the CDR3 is TGTGCCAGCTCCTTTCGGGTCACCGGGGTGGGATCCTACAATGAGCAGTTCTTC.

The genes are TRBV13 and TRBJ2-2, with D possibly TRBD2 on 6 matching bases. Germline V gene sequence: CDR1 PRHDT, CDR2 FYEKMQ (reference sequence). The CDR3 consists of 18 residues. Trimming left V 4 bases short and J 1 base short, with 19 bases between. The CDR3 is CASSSIIWGTENTGELFF. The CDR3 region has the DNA TGTGCCAGCAGCTCTATCATATGGGGGACTGAGAACACCGGGGAGCTGTTTTTT.

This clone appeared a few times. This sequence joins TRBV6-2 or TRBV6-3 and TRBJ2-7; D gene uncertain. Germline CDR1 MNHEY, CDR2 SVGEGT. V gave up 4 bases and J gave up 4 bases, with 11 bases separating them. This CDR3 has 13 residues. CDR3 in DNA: TGTGCCAGCAGTTTCCCAAGAGCTTACGAGCAGTACTTC. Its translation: CASSFPRAYEQYF.

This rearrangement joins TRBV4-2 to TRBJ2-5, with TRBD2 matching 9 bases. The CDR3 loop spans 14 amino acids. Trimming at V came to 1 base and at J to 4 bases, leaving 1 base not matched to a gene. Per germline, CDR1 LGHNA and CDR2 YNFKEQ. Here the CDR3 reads CASSQVLAGETQYF. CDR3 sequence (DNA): TGTGCCAGCAGCCAAGTACTAGCGGGAGAGACCCAGTACTTC.

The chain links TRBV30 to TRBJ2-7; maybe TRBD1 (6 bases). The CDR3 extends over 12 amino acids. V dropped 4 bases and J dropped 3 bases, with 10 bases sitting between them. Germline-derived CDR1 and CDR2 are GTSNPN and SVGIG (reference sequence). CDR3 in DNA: TGTGCCTGGAAACAGGGTAGCTACGAGCAGTACTTC. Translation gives CAWKQGSYEQYF.

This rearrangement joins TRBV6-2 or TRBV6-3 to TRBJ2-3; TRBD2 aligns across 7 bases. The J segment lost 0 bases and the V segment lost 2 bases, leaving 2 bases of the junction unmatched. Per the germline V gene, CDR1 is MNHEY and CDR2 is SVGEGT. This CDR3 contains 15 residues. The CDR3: CASSYGTTSTDTQYF. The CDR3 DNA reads TGTGCCAGCAGTTACGGGACTACTAGCACAGATACGCAGTATTTT.

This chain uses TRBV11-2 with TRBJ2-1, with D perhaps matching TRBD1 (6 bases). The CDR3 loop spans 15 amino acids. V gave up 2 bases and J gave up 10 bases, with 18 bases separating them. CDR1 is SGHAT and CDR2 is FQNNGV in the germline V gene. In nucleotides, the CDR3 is TGTGCCAGCAGCTTACTGTCCAGGGGTCCCAGGGAGCAGTTCTTC. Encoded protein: CASSLLSRGPREQFF.

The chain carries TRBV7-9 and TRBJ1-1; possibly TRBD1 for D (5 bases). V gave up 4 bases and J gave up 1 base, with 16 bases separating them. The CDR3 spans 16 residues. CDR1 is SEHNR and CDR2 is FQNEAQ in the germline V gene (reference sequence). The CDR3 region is CASSSGTRGRNTEAFF. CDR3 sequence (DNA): TGTGCCAGCAGCTCAGGGACTCGAGGGAGGAACACTGAAGCTTTCTTT.

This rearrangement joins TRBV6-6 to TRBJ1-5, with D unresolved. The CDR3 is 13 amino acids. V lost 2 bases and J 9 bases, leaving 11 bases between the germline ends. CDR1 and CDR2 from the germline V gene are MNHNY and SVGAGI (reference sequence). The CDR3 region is CASSYPPEGPQHF. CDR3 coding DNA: TGTGCCAGCAGTTACCCCCCCGAGGGGCCCCAGCATTTT.

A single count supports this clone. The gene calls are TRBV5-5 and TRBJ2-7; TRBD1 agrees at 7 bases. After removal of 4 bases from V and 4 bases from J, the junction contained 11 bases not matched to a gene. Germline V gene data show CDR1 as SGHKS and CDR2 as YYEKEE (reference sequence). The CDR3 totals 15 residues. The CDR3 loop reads CASSSRTGLIYEQYF. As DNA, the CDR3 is TGTGCCAGCAGCAGCCGGACAGGTTTGATATACGAGCAGTACTTC.

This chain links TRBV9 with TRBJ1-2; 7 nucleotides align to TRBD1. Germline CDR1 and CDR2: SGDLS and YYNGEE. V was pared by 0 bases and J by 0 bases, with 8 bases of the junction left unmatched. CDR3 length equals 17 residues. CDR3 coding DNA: TGTGCCAGCAGCGTAGGGACAGGAATTAGGGCTAACTATGGCTACACCTTC. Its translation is CASSVGTGIRANYGYTF. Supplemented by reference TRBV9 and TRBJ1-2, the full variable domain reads DSGVTQTPKHLITATGQRVTLRCSPRSGDLSVYWYQQSLDQGLQFLIQYYNGEERAKGNILERFSAQQFPDLHSELNLSSLELGDSALYFCASSVGTGIRANYGYTFGSGTRLTVV.

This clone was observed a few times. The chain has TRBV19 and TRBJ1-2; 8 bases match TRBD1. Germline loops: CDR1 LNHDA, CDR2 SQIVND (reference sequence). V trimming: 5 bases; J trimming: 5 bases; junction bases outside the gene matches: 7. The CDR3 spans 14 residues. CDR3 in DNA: TGTGCCAGTAGTCCCCGGACAGGGCTATATGGCTACACCTTC. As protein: CASSPRTGLYGYTF.

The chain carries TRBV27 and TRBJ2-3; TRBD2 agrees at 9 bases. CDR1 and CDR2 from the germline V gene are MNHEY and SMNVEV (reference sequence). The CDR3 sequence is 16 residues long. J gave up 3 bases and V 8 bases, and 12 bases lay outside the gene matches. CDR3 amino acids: CASWGLAGMWTDTQYF. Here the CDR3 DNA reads TGTGCCAGCTGGGGACTAGCTGGGATGTGGACAGATACGCAGTATTTT.

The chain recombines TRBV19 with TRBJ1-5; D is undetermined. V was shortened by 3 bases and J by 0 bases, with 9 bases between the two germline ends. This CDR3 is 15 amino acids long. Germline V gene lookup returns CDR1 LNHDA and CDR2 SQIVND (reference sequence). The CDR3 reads CASSINSYSNQPQHF. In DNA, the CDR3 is TGTGCCAGTAGTATCAACAGCTATAGCAATCAGCCCCAGCATTTT.

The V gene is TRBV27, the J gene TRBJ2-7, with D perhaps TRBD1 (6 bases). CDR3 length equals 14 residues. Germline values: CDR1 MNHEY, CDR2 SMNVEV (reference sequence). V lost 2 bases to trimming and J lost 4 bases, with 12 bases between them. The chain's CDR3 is CASSLGDKIYEQYF. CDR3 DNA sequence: TGTGCCAGCAGTTTAGGGGACAAGATTTACGAGCAGTACTTC.

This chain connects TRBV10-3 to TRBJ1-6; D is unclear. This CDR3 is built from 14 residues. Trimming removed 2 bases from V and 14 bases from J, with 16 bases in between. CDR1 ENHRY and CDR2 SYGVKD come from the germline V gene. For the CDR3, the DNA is TGTGCCATCAGTGAGGAGGTGTCCCCTGAATCCCTCCACTTT. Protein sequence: CAISEEVSPESLHF.

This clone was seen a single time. This chain's CDR3 is CASSPGTSGRRASYNEQFF. The DNA of the CDR3 is TGCGCCAGCAGCCCCGGGACTAGCGGGAGGAGGGCCTCCTACAATGAGCAGTTCTTC. V is TRBV5-1 and J is TRBJ2-1, with 15 positions matching TRBD2. Germline V CDR1 and CDR2: SGHRS, YFSETQ. Germline trimming cut 4 bases from V and 0 bases from J; bases unmatched to any gene: 8. This CDR3 is built from 19 residues. The whole variable domain, remainder taken from reference TRBV5-1 and TRBJ2-1, is KAGVTQTPRYLIKTRGQQVTLSCSPISGHRSVSWYQQTPGQGLQFLFEYFSETQRNKGNFPGRFSGRQFSNSRSEMNVSTLELGDSALYLCASSPGTSGRRASYNEQFFGPGTRLTVL.

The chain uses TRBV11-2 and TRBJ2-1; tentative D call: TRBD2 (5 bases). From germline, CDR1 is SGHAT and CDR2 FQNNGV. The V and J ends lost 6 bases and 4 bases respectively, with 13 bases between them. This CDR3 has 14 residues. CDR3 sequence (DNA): TGTGCCAGCAGGGACTGGCGGGTATACAATGAGCAGTTCTTC. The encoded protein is CASRDWRVYNEQFF.

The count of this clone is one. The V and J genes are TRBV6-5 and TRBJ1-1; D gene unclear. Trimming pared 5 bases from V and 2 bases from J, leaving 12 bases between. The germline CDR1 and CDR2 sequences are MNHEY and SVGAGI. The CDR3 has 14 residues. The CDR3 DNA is TGTGCCAGCAGTCTCCCCGGTGGTAACACTGAAGCTTTCTTT. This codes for CASSLPGGNTEAFF.

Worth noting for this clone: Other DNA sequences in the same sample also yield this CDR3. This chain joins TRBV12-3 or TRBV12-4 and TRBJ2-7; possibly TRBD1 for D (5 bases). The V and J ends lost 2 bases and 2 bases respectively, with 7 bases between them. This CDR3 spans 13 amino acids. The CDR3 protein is CASSLSGTYEQYF. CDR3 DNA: TGTGCCAGCAGTTTATCAGGGACCTACGAGCAGTACTTC.

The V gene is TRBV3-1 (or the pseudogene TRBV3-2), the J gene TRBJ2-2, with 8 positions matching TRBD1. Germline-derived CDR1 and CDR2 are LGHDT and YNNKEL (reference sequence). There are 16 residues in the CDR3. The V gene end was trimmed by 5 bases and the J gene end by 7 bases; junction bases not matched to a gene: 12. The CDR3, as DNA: TGTGCCAGCAGCTCCCGGGACAGGAGTGTGATCGGGGAGCTGTTTTTT. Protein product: CASSSRDRSVIGELFF.